Described below is a single T cell receptor beta chain sequence and its context. The antigen is undetermined. This entry belongs to a study of cytomegalovirus exposure and HLA in healthy donors. In the study overall: Findings of an earlier analysis included 90 million to 120 million unique TCR beta sequences from 180 million or so T cells.

V was clipped by 6 bases and J by 5 bases; unmatched bases: 14. Germline CDR1 MDHEN, CDR2 SYDVKM. The CDR3 extends over 16 amino acids. Study-level findings and limits: In a later analysis, most CMV-associated TCR beta chains appeared HLA-restricted. In an earlier analysis, productive rearrangement rates for most beta V segments clustered near 90% or 30%. CMV serostatus was the sole immune exposure data available.

Primers: 60 Vbeta forward and 13 Jbeta reverse. Assay used: immunoSEQ multiplex PCR; TCRdb lists only in-frame clones, some missing. This sample has 150,000 or so clones, with around 84% found just once. Sequencing used PBMCs. The clonotype originates from a young woman in good health and CMV-seronegative. V is TRBV28 and J is TRBJ2-5; TRBD2 agrees at 8 bases. CDR3 residues: CASSPRGAGGGETQYF. The CDR3 nucleotides read TGTGCCAGCAGCCCCCGGGGGGCGGGAGGCGGGGAGACCCAGTACTTC.